A selection of T cell receptor beta chains follows, all from one sample in a study of T cell responses to AZD1222 COVID-19 vaccine. Clones were sequenced by immunoSEQ multiplex PCR, and TCRdb holds only the in-frame ones, with some missing. The table records tens of thousands of clones, around 80% of them present only once. The source was peripheral blood, collected on day 0 of AZD1222 vaccination. The source is an adult in good health. Both conserved end residues are part of each CDR3. The D gene is left open where the match is weak. Clone size is not always given. Where it is, it says once, few, many or a class for expanded clones.

cdr3_aa: CASSFTQAEAFF
cdr3_nt: TGTGCCAGCAGTTTCACACAGGCGGAAGCTTTCTTT
d_call: .
v_call: TRBV6-6
clone_size: .
j_call: TRBJ1-1

cdr3_aa: CASSLGGSGEQYF
cdr3_nt: TGTGCCAGCAGCTTAGGGGGGTCGGGCGAGCAGTACTTC
d_call: .
v_call: TRBV7-2
clone_size: .
j_call: TRBJ2-7

cdr3_aa: CASSENYGYTF
cdr3_nt: TGTGCCAGCAGTGAGAACTATGGCTACACCTTC
d_call: .
v_call: TRBV6-1
clone_size: few
j_call: TRBJ1-2

cdr3_aa: CAWTNPHRGDYGYTF
cdr3_nt: TGTGCCTGGACCAACCCCCATCGGGGTGACTATGGCTACACCTTC
d_call: .
v_call: TRBV30
clone_size: .
j_call: TRBJ1-2

cdr3_aa: CASSLMGRRSAHLQETQYF
cdr3_nt: TGTGCCAGCAGCTTAATGGGTCGTCGGAGTGCGCATCTCCAAGAGACCCAGTACTTC
d_call: .
v_call: TRBV7-3
clone_size: .
j_call: TRBJ2-5

cdr3_aa: CASSLESLSYEQYF
cdr3_nt: TGCGCCAGCAGCTTGGAGAGCCTCTCCTACGAGCAGTACTTC
d_call: .
v_call: TRBV5-1
clone_size: .
j_call: TRBJ2-7

cdr3_aa: CASSQVVGAYEQYF
cdr3_nt: TGTGCCAGCAGCCAAGTTGTGGGGGCCTACGAGCAGTACTTC
d_call: .
v_call: TRBV3-1/TRBV3-2
clone_size: once
j_call: TRBJ2-7

cdr3_aa: CASSPRNSGSVYEQYF
cdr3_nt: TGTGCCAGCAGCCCGCGGAATAGCGGGAGTGTCTACGAGCAGTACTTC
d_call: TRBD2
v_call: TRBV11-2
clone_size: .
j_call: TRBJ2-7

cdr3_aa: CASSSPTDVAFF
cdr3_nt: TGTGCCAGCAGCTCTCCGACAGATGTAGCTTTCTTT
d_call: .
v_call: TRBV28
clone_size: .
j_call: TRBJ1-1

cdr3_aa: CASSLFTLGQGEEKLFF
cdr3_nt: TGTGCCAGCAGCTTATTTACACTGGGACAGGGAGAGGAAAAACTGTTTTTT
d_call: TRBD1
v_call: TRBV28
clone_size: .
j_call: TRBJ1-4

cdr3_aa: CASSTRQGGTEAFF
cdr3_nt: TGTGCCAGCAGCACCCGACAGGGAGGAACTGAAGCTTTCTTT
d_call: TRBD1
v_call: TRBV7-9
clone_size: few
j_call: TRBJ1-1

cdr3_aa: CASSLSVGALGYTF
cdr3_nt: TGTGCCAGCAGTTTGAGTGTGGGGGCTCTTGGCTACACCTTC
d_call: .
v_call: TRBV27
clone_size: .
j_call: TRBJ1-2

cdr3_aa: CASSLTLGGRDYGYTF
cdr3_nt: TGTGCCAGCAGCCTTACCCTGGGGGGTAGGGACTATGGCTACACCTTC
d_call: .
v_call: TRBV4-2
clone_size: .
j_call: TRBJ1-2

cdr3_aa: CASSLSPGGAGQPQHF
cdr3_nt: TGTGCCAGCAGTTTAAGCCCAGGGGGCGCGGGTCAGCCCCAGCATTTT
d_call: TRBD1
v_call: TRBV28
clone_size: .
j_call: TRBJ1-5

cdr3_aa: CASSRWPGRTDNYGYTF
cdr3_nt: TGCGCCAGCAGCCGGTGGCCCGGGAGGACAGATAACTATGGCTACACCTTC
d_call: .
v_call: TRBV5-1
clone_size: .
j_call: TRBJ1-2

cdr3_aa: CASSEILAAIDNEQFF
cdr3_nt: TGCGCCAGCAGTGAGATCCTAGCGGCCATTGACAATGAGCAGTTCTTC
d_call: TRBD2
v_call: TRBV10-2
clone_size: once
j_call: TRBJ2-1

cdr3_aa: CASSFPQGTSGELFF
cdr3_nt: TGTGCCAGCAGCTTTCCCCAGGGTACGTCCGGGGAGCTGTTTTTT
d_call: .
v_call: TRBV7-2
clone_size: .
j_call: TRBJ2-2

cdr3_aa: CAGRGWGGAADGTGELFF
cdr3_nt: TGTGCGGGTAGGGGCTGGGGGGGAGCGGCCGATGGCACCGGGGAGCTGTTTTTT
d_call: TRBD2
v_call: TRBV11-2
clone_size: .
j_call: TRBJ2-2

cdr3_aa: CASSLGPMAGELFF
cdr3_nt: TGTGCCAGCAGCTTAGGGCCCATGGCCGGGGAGCTGTTTTTT
d_call: .
v_call: TRBV7-7
clone_size: .
j_call: TRBJ2-2

cdr3_aa: CASSLFSGYEKLFF
cdr3_nt: TGTGCCAGCAGTTTATTTTCCGGGTACGAAAAACTGTTTTTT
d_call: .
v_call: TRBV6-6
clone_size: .
j_call: TRBJ1-4

cdr3_aa: CASSRGSGYTF
cdr3_nt: TGTGCCAGCAGTCGGGGCTCTGGCTACACCTTC
d_call: .
v_call: TRBV6-6
clone_size: .
j_call: TRBJ1-2

cdr3_aa: CASSPDSGRGRF
cdr3_nt: TGTGCCAGCAGCCCGGATAGTGGGCGGGGACGGTTC
d_call: .
v_call: TRBV11-2
clone_size: .
j_call: TRBJ2-7

cdr3_aa: CASSPIAGGPDEQYF
cdr3_nt: TGTGCCAGCAGCCCGATAGCGGGGGGGCCAGACGAGCAGTACTTC
d_call: TRBD2
v_call: TRBV3-1/TRBV3-2
clone_size: .
j_call: TRBJ2-7

cdr3_aa: CASSQDLGQGFRYTF
cdr3_nt: TGCGCCAGCAGCCAAGATCTGGGACAGGGCTTTCGTTACACCTTC
d_call: TRBD1
v_call: TRBV4-3
clone_size: .
j_call: TRBJ1-2

cdr3_aa: CSVGGQSSGANVLTF
cdr3_nt: TGCAGCGTTGGGGGACAGAGCTCTGGGGCCAACGTCCTGACTTTC
d_call: TRBD1
v_call: TRBV29-1
clone_size: .
j_call: TRBJ2-6

cdr3_aa: CASSLTIPGQGYGYTF
cdr3_nt: TGTGCCAGCAGTTTAACGATCCCGGGACAGGGGTATGGCTACACCTTC
d_call: TRBD1
v_call: TRBV27
clone_size: .
j_call: TRBJ1-2

cdr3_aa: CASSVGTSEYNEQFF
cdr3_nt: TGTGCCAGCAGCGTAGGGACTAGCGAGTACAATGAGCAGTTCTTC
d_call: TRBD2
v_call: TRBV9
clone_size: once
j_call: TRBJ2-1

cdr3_aa: CASSLREAGEGNIQYF
cdr3_nt: TGTGCCAGCAGTCTCCGCGAAGCGGGAGAGGGGAACATTCAGTACTTC
d_call: TRBD2
v_call: TRBV6-2/TRBV6-3
clone_size: .
j_call: TRBJ2-4

cdr3_aa: CASSPRAGTEPQHF
cdr3_nt: TGTGCCAGCTCACCAAGGGCCGGCACTGAGCCCCAGCATTTT
d_call: .
v_call: TRBV18
clone_size: once
j_call: TRBJ1-5

cdr3_aa: CASSQGTGAGTEAFF
cdr3_nt: TGCGCCAGCAGCCAGGGGACAGGGGCGGGCACTGAAGCTTTCTTT
d_call: TRBD1
v_call: TRBV4-3
clone_size: .
j_call: TRBJ1-1

cdr3_aa: CASSFFQGVSPLHF
cdr3_nt: TGTGCCAGCAGCTTTTTCCAGGGTGTTTCACCCCTCCACTTT
d_call: .
v_call: TRBV5-6
clone_size: .
j_call: TRBJ1-6

cdr3_aa: CASSLVPGGTEAFF
cdr3_nt: TGTGCCAGCAGCTTAGTACCGGGTGGCACTGAAGCTTTCTTT
d_call: .
v_call: TRBV7-2
clone_size: .
j_call: TRBJ1-1

cdr3_aa: CASSGVIGNQPQHF
cdr3_nt: TGTGCCAGCAGTGGCGTAATTGGCAATCAGCCCCAGCATTTT
d_call: .
v_call: TRBV28
clone_size: .
j_call: TRBJ1-5

cdr3_aa: CASNLDQRGSEQFF
cdr3_nt: TGTGCCAGCAACCTGGACCAGCGCGGGAGTGAGCAGTTCTTC
d_call: TRBD2
v_call: TRBV9
clone_size: .
j_call: TRBJ2-1

cdr3_aa: CATSDPGQGANEKLFF
cdr3_nt: TGTGCCACCAGTGACCCTGGACAGGGGGCTAATGAAAAACTGTTTTTT
d_call: TRBD1
v_call: TRBV24-1
clone_size: .
j_call: TRBJ1-4

cdr3_aa: CASRGTTSSGANVLTF
cdr3_nt: TGTGCCAGCAGGGGGACCACCAGCTCTGGGGCCAACGTCCTGACTTTC
d_call: .
v_call: TRBV7-3
clone_size: once
j_call: TRBJ2-6

cdr3_aa: CASSLLQGSAGYTF
cdr3_nt: TGTGCCAGCAGCTTGCTACAGGGGTCCGCTGGCTACACCTTC
d_call: TRBD1
v_call: TRBV5-8
clone_size: few
j_call: TRBJ1-2